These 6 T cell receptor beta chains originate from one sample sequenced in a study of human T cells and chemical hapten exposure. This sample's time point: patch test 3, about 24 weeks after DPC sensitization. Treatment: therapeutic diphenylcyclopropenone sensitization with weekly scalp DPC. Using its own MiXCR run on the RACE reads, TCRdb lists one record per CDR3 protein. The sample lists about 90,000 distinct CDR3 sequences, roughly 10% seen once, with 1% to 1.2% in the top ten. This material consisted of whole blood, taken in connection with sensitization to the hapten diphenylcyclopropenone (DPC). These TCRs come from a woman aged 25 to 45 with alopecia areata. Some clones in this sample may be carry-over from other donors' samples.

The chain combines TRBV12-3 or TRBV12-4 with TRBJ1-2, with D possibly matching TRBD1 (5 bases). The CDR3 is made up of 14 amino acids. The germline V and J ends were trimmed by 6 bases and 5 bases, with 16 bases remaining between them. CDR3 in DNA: TGTGCCAGCAGCTCCAGGGTTAGGAAGTATGGCTACACCTTC. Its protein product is CASSSRVRKYGYTF.

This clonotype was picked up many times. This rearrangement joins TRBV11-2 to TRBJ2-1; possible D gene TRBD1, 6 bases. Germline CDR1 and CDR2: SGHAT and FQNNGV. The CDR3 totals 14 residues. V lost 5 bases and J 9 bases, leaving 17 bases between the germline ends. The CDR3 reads CASSPLTGKGEQFF. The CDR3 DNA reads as TGTGCCAGCAGCCCCTTGACAGGCAAGGGTGAGCAGTTCTTC.

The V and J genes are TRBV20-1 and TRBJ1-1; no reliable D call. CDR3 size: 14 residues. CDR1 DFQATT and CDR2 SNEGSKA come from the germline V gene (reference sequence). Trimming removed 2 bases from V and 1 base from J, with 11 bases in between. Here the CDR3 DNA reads TGCAGTGCTAGACCAGGAACAAGGAACACTGAAGCTTTCTTT. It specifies CSARPGTRNTEAFF.

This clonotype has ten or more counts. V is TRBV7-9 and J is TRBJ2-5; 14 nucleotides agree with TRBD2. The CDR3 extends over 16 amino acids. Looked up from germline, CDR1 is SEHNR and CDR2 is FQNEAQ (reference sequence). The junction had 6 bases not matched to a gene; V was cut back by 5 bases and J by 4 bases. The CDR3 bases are TGTGCCAGCAGCCCCCGACTAGCGGGGGGGATAGAGACCCAGTACTTC. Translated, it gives CASSPRLAGGIETQYF.

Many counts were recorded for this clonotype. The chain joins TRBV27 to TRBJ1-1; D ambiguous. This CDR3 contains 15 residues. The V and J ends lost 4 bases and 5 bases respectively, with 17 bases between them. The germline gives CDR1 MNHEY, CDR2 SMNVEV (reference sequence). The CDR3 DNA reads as TGTGCCAGCAGTTGGATGGAGGGAGGTAGGACTGAAGCTTTCTTT. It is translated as CASSWMEGGRTEAFF.

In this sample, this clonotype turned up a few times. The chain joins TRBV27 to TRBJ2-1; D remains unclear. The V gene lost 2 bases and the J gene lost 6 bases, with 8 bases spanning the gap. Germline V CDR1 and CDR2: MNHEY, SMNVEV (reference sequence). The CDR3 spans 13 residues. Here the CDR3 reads CASSLSSGNEQFF. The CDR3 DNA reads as TGTGCCAGCAGTTTAAGTAGTGGCAATGAGCAGTTCTTC.